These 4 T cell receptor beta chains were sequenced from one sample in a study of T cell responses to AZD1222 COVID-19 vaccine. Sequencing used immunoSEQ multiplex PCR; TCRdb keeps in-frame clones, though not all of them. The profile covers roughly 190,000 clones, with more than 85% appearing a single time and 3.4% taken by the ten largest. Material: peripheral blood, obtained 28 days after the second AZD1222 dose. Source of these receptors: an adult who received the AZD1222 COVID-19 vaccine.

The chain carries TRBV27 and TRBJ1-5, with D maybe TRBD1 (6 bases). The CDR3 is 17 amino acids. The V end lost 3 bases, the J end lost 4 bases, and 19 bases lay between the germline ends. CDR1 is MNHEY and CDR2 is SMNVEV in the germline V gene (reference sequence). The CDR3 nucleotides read TGTGCCAGCAGTTTGGGGGCGGGGAGGGGAATTAATCAGCCCCAGCATTTT. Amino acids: CASSLGAGRGINQPQHF.

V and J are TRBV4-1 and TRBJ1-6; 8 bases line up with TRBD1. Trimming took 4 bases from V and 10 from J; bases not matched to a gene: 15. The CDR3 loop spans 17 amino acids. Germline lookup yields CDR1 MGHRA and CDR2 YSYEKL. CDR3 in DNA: TGCGCCAGCAGCCCAACCTTCAGGGGACAGGAGAAATCACCCCTCCACTTT. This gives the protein CASSPTFRGQEKSPLHF.

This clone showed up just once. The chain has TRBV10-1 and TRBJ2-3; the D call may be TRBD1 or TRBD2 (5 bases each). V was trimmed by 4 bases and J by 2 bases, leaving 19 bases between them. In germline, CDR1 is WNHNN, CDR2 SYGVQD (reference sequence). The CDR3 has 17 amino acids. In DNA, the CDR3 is TGCGCCAGCAGTGGAGGGGCGGACAAAGAGGACACAGATACGCAGTATTTT. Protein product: CASSGGADKEDTDTQYF.

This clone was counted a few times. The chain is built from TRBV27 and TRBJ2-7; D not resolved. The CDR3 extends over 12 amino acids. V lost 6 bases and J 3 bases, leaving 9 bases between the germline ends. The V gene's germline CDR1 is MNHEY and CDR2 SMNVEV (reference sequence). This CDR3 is CASSRIGYEQYF. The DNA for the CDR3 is TGTGCCAGCAGCCGAATCGGCTACGAGCAGTACTTC.